These 26 T cell receptor beta chains share one sample of origin, sequenced in a study of blood T cell repertoires in COVID-19 (dated by TCRdb to 2020 to 2021). Preparation of the library involved the immunoSEQ multiplex PCR assay. Entries here come from immuneACCESS through TCRdb and include only in-frame sequences with V and J called. Some clones fail to appear in such tables; in the studies checked, an unresolved V gene covers under half of the shortfall, and the cause of the remainder is unknown. In all, the sample holds over 120,000 clones, and roughly 79% of those were seen once. Under 3% of the sample is taken by the ten largest. Sequencing was done on a sample of PBMCs or T cells enriched from blood (not recorded which). The receptors here all came from a woman in her 50s who had recovered from COVID-19.

The chain employs TRBV6-5 and TRBJ1-1; 7 bases match TRBD1. The CDR3 runs 15 residues. J was trimmed by 0 bases and V by 2 bases; bases with no gene match: 3. Germline-derived CDR1 and CDR2 are MNHEY and SVGAGI. Written as DNA, the CDR3 is TGTGCCAGCAGTTACGGGGGACAGATGAACACTGAAGCTTTCTTT. Translated, it gives CASSYGGQMNTEAFF.

This clone was picked up a small number of times. The chain couples TRBV6-5 to TRBJ2-7; TRBD2 agrees at 7 bases. After removal of 6 bases from V and 4 bases from J, the junction contained 9 bases not matched to a gene. CDR3 size: 14 residues. Germline CDR1 is MNHEY and CDR2 is SVGAGI. CDR3 sequence: CASRAGTIPYEQYF. As DNA, the CDR3 is TGTGCCAGCAGAGCCGGGACTATCCCTTACGAGCAGTACTTC.

The V call is TRBV6-5, the J call TRBJ1-5; D call uncertain. Germline V gives CDR1 MNHEY, CDR2 SVGAGI. Trimming cost V 7 bases and J 6 bases, with 16 bases left between them. The length of the CDR3 is 14 residues. This CDR3 is CASTPPPGVQPQHF. The CDR3 DNA reads as TGTGCCAGCACCCCTCCCCCCGGGGTTCAGCCCCAGCATTTT.

This clone was seen only a few times. The chain is built from TRBV7-9 and TRBJ2-3, with D uncertain. Trimming removed 0 bases at V and 5 bases at J, with 12 bases between. CDR1 and CDR2 (germline): SEHNR, FQNEAQ (reference sequence). The CDR3 is 15 residues long. In DNA, the CDR3 is TGTGCCAGCAGCTTAGCGATGGATCCGGGAGATACGCAGTATTTT. It is translated as CASSLAMDPGDTQYF.

V usage is TRBV7-3 and J usage is TRBJ2-3; 8 bases align to TRBD1. The germline CDR1 and CDR2 sequences are SGHTA and FQGTGA. The trim removed 5 bases at V and 3 bases at J, leaving 7 bases unmatched. The length of the CDR3 is 15 residues. The CDR3 DNA reads as TGTGCCAGCAGCCCGGGACAGGTCTTTACAGATACGCAGTATTTT. Residues: CASSPGQVFTDTQYF. Based on the CDR3 plus reference TRBV7-3 and TRBJ2-3, the full variable domain is GAGVSQTPSNKVTEKGKYVELRCDPISGHTALYWYRQSLGQGPEFLIYFQGTGAADDSGLPNDRFFAVRPEGSVSTLKIQRTERGDSAVYLCASSPGQVFTDTQYFGPGTRLTVL.

This chain uses TRBV28 with TRBJ1-1, with D perhaps TRBD1 (6 bases). Germline V lookup: CDR1 MDHEN, CDR2 SYDVKM. The CDR3 length is 14 residues. Trimming stripped 3 bases from V and 7 bases from J, with 15 bases between. CDR3 DNA sequence: TGTGCCAGCAGTTTGCGGGGGGCGAGTAGTGAAGCTTTCTTT. Its translation is CASSLRGASSEAFF.

The rearrangement uses TRBV6-1 and TRBJ2-7, with D possibly being TRBD2 (5 bases). Trimming removed 2 bases from V and 4 bases from J, with 15 bases in between. CDR1 is MNHNS, CDR2 SASEGT, per germline. The CDR3 runs 15 residues. The CDR3 sequence is CASSESSGEGYEQYF. CDR3 nucleotide sequence: TGTGCCAGCAGTGAATCGAGTGGTGAGGGTTACGAGCAGTACTTC.

The CDR3 is CASSQSDRVRYGYTF. The CDR3 bases are TGTGCCAGCAGCCAATCCGACAGGGTTCGCTATGGCTACACCTTC. The V call is TRBV16, the J call TRBJ1-2, with 7 nucleotides matching TRBD1. V lost 0 bases and J lost 4; bases outside the gene matches: 5. The CDR3 has 15 amino acids. CDR1 and CDR2 (germline): KGHSY, FQNENV. Combining the CDR3 with reference TRBV16 and TRBJ1-2 gives the whole variable domain GEEVAQTPKHLVRGEGQKAKLYCAPIKGHSYVFWYQQVLKNEFKFLISFQNENVFDETGMPKERFSAKCLPNSPCSLEIQATKLEDSAVYFCASSQSDRVRYGYTFGSGTRLTVV.

V is TRBV6-5 and J is TRBJ2-7; D remains unclear. CDR3 length: 15 residues. Trimming left V 0 bases short and J 1 base short, with 10 bases between. Germline CDR1 reads MNHEY; CDR2 reads SVGAGI. The CDR3 loop is CASSYSPSKSYEQYF. As DNA, the CDR3 is TGTGCCAGCAGTTACTCTCCTAGTAAATCCTACGAGCAGTACTTC.

The CDR3 is CASSESHHQGRYEQYF. The CDR3 DNA is TGCGCCAGCAGTGAGTCCCACCATCAGGGAAGGTACGAGCAGTACTTC. The chain combines TRBV10-1 with TRBJ2-7, with D possibly TRBD1 on 5 matching bases. V was cut by 0 bases and J by 4 bases, with 16 bases left in between. The CDR3 spans 16 residues. Germline-derived CDR1 and CDR2 are WNHNN and SYGVQD (reference sequence).

The chain combines TRBV19 with TRBJ1-2, with 9 bases fitting TRBD1. Germline V gene lookup returns CDR1 LNHDA and CDR2 SQIVND (reference sequence). The CDR3 totals 14 residues. With 7 bases clipped from V and 3 bases from J, the junction kept 6 bases outside the gene matches. CDR3 DNA sequence: TGTGCCAGTAAAGGACAGGGGTACGACTATGGCTACACCTTC. Residues: CASKGQGYDYGYTF.

The chain is built from TRBV11-3 and TRBJ2-3; perhaps TRBD2 as D (5 bases). Trimming stripped 10 bases from V and 0 bases from J, with 14 bases between. The CDR3 length is 14 residues. Germline V CDR1 and CDR2: SGHNT, YENEEA. CDR3 DNA: TGTGCCACCTCAAGCGGAGCTAGCACAGATACGCAGTATTTT. This gives the protein CATSSGASTDTQYF.

This clone was observed a few times. The chain joins TRBV9 to TRBJ2-1; 9 positions match TRBD2. V shed 0 bases and J 5 bases; nucleotides not matched to a gene: 3. This CDR3 is 15 amino acids long. From germline, CDR1 is SGDLS and CDR2 YYNGEE. DNA for the CDR3: TGTGCCAGCAGCGTAGACCTAGCGGGACACAATGAGCAGTTCTTC. This codes for CASSVDLAGHNEQFF.

In DNA form, the CDR3 reads TGTGCCAGCAGCTTAAAGAGGGTTAGCTCCTACAATGAGCAGTTCTTC. Translation: CASSLKRVSSYNEQFF. This chain links TRBV7-3 with TRBJ2-1; a weak D match, TRBD2 (5 bases). The germline V gene encodes CDR1 SGHTA and CDR2 FQGTGA. Trimming removed 1 base at V and 0 bases at J, with 10 bases between. This CDR3 is 16 amino acids long. Full variable domain (rest looked up from reference TRBV7-3 and TRBJ2-1): GAGVSQTPSNKVTEKGKYVELRCDPISGHTALYWYRQSLGQGPEFLIYFQGTGAADDSGLPNDRFFAVRPEGSVSTLKIQRTERGDSAVYLCASSLKRVSSYNEQFFGPGTRLTVL.

The chain couples TRBV5-1 to TRBJ1-1; 8 bases fit TRBD1. J was trimmed by 7 bases and V by 0 bases; bases with no gene match: 8. The CDR3 consists of 15 residues. Germline V lookup: CDR1 SGHRS, CDR2 YFSETQ. CDR3 bases: TGCGCCAGCAGCTTGGTTCAGGGGGCTCATATTGAAGCTTTCTTT. As protein: CASSLVQGAHIEAFF.

The genes are TRBV4-1 and TRBJ1-1; D gene ambiguous. Trimming shortened V by 5 bases and J by 0 bases, and 19 bases separated the two germline ends. The CDR3 contains 17 residues. CDR1 is MGHRA and CDR2 is YSYEKL in the germline V gene. CDR3 in amino acids: CASSESAAAVMNTEAFF. The CDR3 DNA reads as TGCGCCAGCAGCGAAAGCGCGGCAGCAGTCATGAACACTGAAGCTTTCTTT.

The chain has TRBV9 and TRBJ1-2, with D unresolved. From germline, CDR1 is SGDLS and CDR2 YYNGEE. There are 12 residues in the CDR3. Trimming shortened V by 0 bases and J by 8 bases, and 8 bases separated the two germline ends. The DNA of the CDR3 is TGTGCCAGCAGCGTAGAAGGCAGGGGCTACACCTTC. Protein: CASSVEGRGYTF. The variable domain in full, completed from reference TRBV9 and TRBJ1-2, reads DSGVTQTPKHLITATGQRVTLRCSPRSGDLSVYWYQQSLDQGLQFLIQYYNGEERAKGNILERFSAQQFPDLHSELNLSSLELGDSALYFCASSVEGRGYTFGSGTRLTVV.

This clone was observed a single time. The V and J genes are TRBV18 and TRBJ1-1; D might be TRBD1 (5 bases). The CDR3 covers 16 residues. Germline V gene data show CDR1 as KGHSH and CDR2 as LQKENI. Trimming cost V 3 bases and J 3 bases, with 17 bases left between them. CDR3 nucleotide sequence: TGTGCCAGCTCACCCAACTCGGACATAAGGCACACTGAAGCTTTCTTT. Translation gives CASSPNSDIRHTEAFF.

This clone has just a few counts. The V and J genes are TRBV10-3 and TRBJ2-1, with TRBD2 identical over 9 bases. The germline gives CDR1 ENHRY, CDR2 SYGVKD. This CDR3 spans 17 amino acids. V shed 3 bases, J shed 0 bases, and the junction held 6 bases outside the gene matches. The CDR3, as DNA: TGTGCCATCAGTGACCCGGGACTAGCTAGCTCCTACAATGAGCAGTTCTTC. As protein: CAISDPGLASSYNEQFF.

This clone was picked up a small number of times. V usage is TRBV5-1 and J usage is TRBJ2-2; possibly TRBD1 for D (6 bases). The length of the CDR3 is 17 residues. Germline loops: CDR1 SGHRS, CDR2 YFSETQ. V lost 4 bases, J lost 1 base, and 17 bases lay in between. The DNA for the CDR3 is TGCGCCAGCAGCACGACTCGGACAGCAAAGAACACCGGGGAGCTGTTTTTT. Translating gives CASSTTRTAKNTGELFF.

The gene calls are TRBV5-1 and TRBJ2-1, with 9 nucleotides matching TRBD2. V shed 6 bases and J 6 bases; nucleotides not matched to a gene: 13. This CDR3 comprises 16 residues. The germline V gene encodes CDR1 SGHRS and CDR2 YFSETQ. The CDR3: CASTISTGTSRNEQFF. The DNA of the CDR3 is TGCGCCAGCACCATATCAACCGGGACTAGCCGCAATGAGCAGTTCTTC.

This chain connects TRBV5-4 to TRBJ1-6; 8 bases agree with TRBD1. The germline V gene has CDR1 SGHNT and CDR2 YYREEE (reference sequence). The trim removed 4 bases at V and 10 bases at J, leaving 13 bases unmatched. This CDR3 is built from 16 residues. CDR3 region: CASSETGAPLNSPLHF. In DNA form, the CDR3 reads TGTGCCAGCAGCGAGACAGGGGCGCCTTTGAACTCACCCCTCCACTTT.

This chain connects TRBV15 to TRBJ1-2; no reliable D call. Trimming stripped 0 bases from V and 4 bases from J, with 12 bases between. The CDR3 totals 15 residues. Germline CDR1 is LNHNV and CDR2 is YYDKDF (reference sequence). CDR3 coding DNA: TGTGCCACCAGCAGAGATCTAACAGACGGCTATGGCTACACCTTC. It translates to CATSRDLTDGYGYTF.

This chain links TRBV18 with TRBJ1-2, with 7 nucleotides matching TRBD1. The V gene end was trimmed by 6 bases and the J gene end by 0 bases; junction bases not matched to a gene: 7. This CDR3 is built from 15 residues. The germline V gene encodes CDR1 KGHSH and CDR2 LQKENI. CDR3 bases: TGTGCCAGCTCGGGGGACAGTGGACCTAACTATGGCTACACCTTC. This encodes CASSGDSGPNYGYTF.

The rearrangement uses TRBV4-1 and TRBJ2-5; the D gene is possibly TRBD1 (5 bases). V was cut by 5 bases and J by 6 bases, with 16 bases left in between. The CDR3 sequence is 14 residues long. The germline V gene encodes CDR1 MGHRA and CDR2 YSYEKL. CDR3 protein: CASSYSARVQTQYF. The CDR3 nucleotides are TGCGCCAGCAGCTATTCCGCCAGGGTTCAGACCCAGTACTTC.

V and J are TRBV24-1 and TRBJ2-3, with TRBD2 matching over 9 bases. This CDR3 has 16 residues. CDR1 is KGHDR and CDR2 is SFDVKD in the germline V gene. The V gene end was trimmed by 3 bases and the J gene end by 0 bases; junction bases not matched to a gene: 3. CDR3: CATSDLTSGSTDTQYF. CDR3 coding DNA: TGTGCCACCAGTGATCTAACTAGCGGGAGCACAGATACGCAGTATTTT.